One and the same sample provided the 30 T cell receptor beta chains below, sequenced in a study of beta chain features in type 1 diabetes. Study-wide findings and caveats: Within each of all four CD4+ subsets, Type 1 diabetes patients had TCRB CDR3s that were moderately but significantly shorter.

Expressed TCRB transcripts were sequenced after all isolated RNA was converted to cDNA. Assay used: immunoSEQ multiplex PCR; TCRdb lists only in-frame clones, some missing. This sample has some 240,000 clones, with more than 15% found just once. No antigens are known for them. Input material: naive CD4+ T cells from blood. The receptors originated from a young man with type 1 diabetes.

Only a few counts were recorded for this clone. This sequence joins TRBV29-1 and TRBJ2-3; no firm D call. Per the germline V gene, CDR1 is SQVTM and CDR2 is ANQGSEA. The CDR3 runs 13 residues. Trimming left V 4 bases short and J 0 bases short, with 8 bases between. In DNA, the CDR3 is TGCAGCGTTGGCACCTCTAGCACAGATACGCAGTATTTT. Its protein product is CSVGTSSTDTQYF.

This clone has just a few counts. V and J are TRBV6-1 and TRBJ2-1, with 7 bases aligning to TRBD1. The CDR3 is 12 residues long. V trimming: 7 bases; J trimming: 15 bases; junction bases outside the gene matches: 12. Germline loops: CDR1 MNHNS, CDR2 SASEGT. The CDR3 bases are TGTGCCAGCATACAGGGGCGAGAGTATTGGTTCTTC. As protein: CASIQGREYWFF.

The CDR3 DNA follows: TGCGCCAGCAGCCAAGAAGGGGGGGCTAGCAATCAGCCCCAGCATTTT. Its protein is CASSQEGGASNQPQHF. The V call is TRBV4-1, the J call TRBJ1-5; a weak D match, TRBD1 (6 bases). The CDR3 is made up of 16 amino acids. V was trimmed by 0 bases and J by 0 bases, leaving 9 bases between them. Germline assignment: CDR1 MGHRA and CDR2 YSYEKL.

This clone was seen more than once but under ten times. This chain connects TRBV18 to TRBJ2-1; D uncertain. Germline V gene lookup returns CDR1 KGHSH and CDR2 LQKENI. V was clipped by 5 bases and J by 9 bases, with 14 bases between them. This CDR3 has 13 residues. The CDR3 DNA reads TGTGCCAGCTCAGCCATCGACGGCGGTGAGCAGTTCTTC. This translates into CASSAIDGGEQFF. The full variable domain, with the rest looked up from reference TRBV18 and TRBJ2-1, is NAGVMQNPRHLVRRRGQEARLRCSPMKGHSHVYWYRQLPEEGLKFMVYLQKENIIDESGMPKERFSAEFPKEGPSILRIQQVVRGDSAAYFCASSAIDGGEQFFGPGTRLTVL.

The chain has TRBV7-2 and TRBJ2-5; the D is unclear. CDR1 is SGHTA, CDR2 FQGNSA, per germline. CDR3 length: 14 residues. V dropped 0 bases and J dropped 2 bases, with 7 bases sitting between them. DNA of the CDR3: TGTGCCAGCAGCTTAGCGTACAGACAAGAGACCCAGTACTTC. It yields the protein CASSLAYRQETQYF.

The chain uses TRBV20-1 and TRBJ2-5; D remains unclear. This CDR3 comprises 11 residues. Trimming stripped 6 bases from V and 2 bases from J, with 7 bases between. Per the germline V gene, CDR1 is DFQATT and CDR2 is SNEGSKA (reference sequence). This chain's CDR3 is CSATAQETQYF. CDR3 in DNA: TGCAGTGCAACGGCGCAAGAGACCCAGTACTTC.

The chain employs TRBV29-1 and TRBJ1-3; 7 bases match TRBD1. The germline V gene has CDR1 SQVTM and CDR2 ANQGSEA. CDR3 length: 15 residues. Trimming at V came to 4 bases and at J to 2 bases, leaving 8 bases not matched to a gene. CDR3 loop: CSVGGQPTPGNTIYF. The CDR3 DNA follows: TGCAGCGTTGGGGGACAGCCTACACCTGGAAACACCATATATTTT.

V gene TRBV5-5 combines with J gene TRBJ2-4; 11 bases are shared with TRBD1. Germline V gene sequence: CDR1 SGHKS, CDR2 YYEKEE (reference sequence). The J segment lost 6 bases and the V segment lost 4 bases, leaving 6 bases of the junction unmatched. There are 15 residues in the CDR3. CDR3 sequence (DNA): TGTGCCAGCAGCCCTCCCGGGACAGGGGGAAACATTCAGTACTTC. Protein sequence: CASSPPGTGGNIQYF.

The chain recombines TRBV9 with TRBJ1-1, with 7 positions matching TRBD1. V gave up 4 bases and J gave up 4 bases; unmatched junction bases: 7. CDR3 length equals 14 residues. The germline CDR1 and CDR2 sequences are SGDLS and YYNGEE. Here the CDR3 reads CASSPHRGGTEAFF. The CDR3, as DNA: TGTGCCAGCAGCCCTCACAGGGGCGGCACTGAAGCTTTCTTT.

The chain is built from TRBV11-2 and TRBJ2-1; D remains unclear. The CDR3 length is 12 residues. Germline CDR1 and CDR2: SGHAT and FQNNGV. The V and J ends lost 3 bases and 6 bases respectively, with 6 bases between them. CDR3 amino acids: CASSFLSNEQFF. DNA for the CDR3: TGTGCCAGCAGCTTTCTCAGCAATGAGCAGTTCTTC.

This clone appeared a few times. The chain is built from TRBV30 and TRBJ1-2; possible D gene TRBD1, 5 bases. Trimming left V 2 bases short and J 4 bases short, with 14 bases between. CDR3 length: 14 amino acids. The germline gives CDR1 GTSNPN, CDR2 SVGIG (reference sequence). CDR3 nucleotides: TGTGCCTGGAGTCGTGGACATGCAAGCTATGGCTACACCTTC. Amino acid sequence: CAWSRGHASYGYTF.

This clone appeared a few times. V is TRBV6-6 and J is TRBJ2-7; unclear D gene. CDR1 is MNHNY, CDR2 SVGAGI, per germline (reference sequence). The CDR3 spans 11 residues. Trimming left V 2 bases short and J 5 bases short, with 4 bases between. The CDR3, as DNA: TGTGCCAGCAGTTACAGGGACGAGCAGTACTTC. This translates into CASSYRDEQYF.

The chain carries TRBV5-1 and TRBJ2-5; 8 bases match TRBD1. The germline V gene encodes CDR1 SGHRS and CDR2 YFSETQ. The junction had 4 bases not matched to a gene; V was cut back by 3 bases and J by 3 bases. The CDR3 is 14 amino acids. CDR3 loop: CASSWHRGEETQYF. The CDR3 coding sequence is TGCGCCAGCAGCTGGCACAGGGGGGAAGAGACCCAGTACTTC. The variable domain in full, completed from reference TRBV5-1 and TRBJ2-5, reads KAGVTQTPRYLIKTRGQQVTLSCSPISGHRSVSWYQQTPGQGLQFLFEYFSETQRNKGNFPGRFSGRQFSNSRSEMNVSTLELGDSALYLCASSWHRGEETQYFGPGTRLLVL.

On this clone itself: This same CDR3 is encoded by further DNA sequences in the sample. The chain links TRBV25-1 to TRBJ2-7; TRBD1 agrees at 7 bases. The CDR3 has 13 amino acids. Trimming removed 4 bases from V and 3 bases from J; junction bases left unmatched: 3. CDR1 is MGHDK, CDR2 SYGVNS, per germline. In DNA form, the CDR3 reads TGTGCCAGCAGTGGGACAGGTGTCTACGAGCAGTACTTC. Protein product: CASSGTGVYEQYF.

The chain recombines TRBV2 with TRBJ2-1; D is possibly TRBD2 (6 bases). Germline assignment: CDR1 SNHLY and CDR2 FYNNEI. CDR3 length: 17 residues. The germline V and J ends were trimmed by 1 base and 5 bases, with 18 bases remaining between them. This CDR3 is CASSEGGPGDHHNEQFF. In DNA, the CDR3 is TGTGCCAGCAGTGAAGGGGGACCGGGGGATCATCACAATGAGCAGTTCTTC.

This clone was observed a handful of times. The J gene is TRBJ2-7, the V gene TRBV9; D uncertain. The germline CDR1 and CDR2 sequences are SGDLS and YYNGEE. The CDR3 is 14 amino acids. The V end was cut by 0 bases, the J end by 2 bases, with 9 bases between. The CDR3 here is CASSVDVFTYEQYF. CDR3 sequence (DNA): TGTGCCAGCAGCGTAGATGTGTTTACCTACGAGCAGTACTTC.

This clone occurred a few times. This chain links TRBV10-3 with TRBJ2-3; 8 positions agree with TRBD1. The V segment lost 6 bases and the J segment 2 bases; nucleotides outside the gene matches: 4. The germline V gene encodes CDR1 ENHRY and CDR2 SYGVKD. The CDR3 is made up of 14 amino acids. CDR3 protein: CAIRKQGDTDTQYF. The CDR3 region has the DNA TGTGCCATCAGGAAACAGGGGGACACAGATACGCAGTATTTT.

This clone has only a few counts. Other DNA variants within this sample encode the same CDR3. CDR3 nucleotides: TGCAGCGGAGGAGGCACTGAAGCTTTCTTT. The encoded protein is CSGGGTEAFF. The chain carries TRBV29-1 and TRBJ1-1; D remains ambiguous. Deletions cut 7 bases from V and 4 bases from J, with 7 bases between. This CDR3 is built from 10 residues. Germline CDR1 SQVTM, CDR2 ANQGSEA. Combining the CDR3 with reference TRBV29-1 and TRBJ1-1 gives the whole variable domain SAVISQKPSRDICQRGTSLTIQCQVDSQVTMMFWYRQQPGQSLTLIATANQGSEATYESGFVIDKFPISRPNLTFSTLTVSNMSPEDSSIYLCSGGGTEAFFGQGTRLTVV.

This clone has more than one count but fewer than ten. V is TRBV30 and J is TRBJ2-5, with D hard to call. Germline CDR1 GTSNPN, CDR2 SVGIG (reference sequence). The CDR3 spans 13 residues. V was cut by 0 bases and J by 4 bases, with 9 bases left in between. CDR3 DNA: TGTGCCTGGAGTGTACGAGTATTAGAGACCCAGTACTTC. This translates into CAWSVRVLETQYF.

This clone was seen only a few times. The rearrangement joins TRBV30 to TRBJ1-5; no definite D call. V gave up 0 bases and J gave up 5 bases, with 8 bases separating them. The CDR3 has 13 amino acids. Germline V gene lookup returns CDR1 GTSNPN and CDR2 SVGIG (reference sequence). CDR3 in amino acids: CAWSVTHDQPQHF. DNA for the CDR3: TGTGCCTGGAGTGTGACACACGATCAGCCCCAGCATTTT.

Written as DNA, the CDR3 is TGTGCCAGCAGCTTAGTGGTGACTAGCGGGAGTGCGGATGAGCAGTTCTTC. It encodes CASSLVVTSGSADEQFF. The V gene is TRBV7-3, the J gene TRBJ2-1; TRBD2 aligns across 12 bases. V lost 2 bases to trimming and J lost 8 bases; unmatched junction nucleotides: 10. CDR1 SGHTA and CDR2 FQGTGA come from the germline V gene. The CDR3 contains 17 residues. The whole variable domain, remainder taken from reference TRBV7-3 and TRBJ2-1, is GAGVSQTPSNKVTEKGKYVELRCDPISGHTALYWYRQSLGQGPEFLIYFQGTGAADDSGLPNDRFFAVRPEGSVSTLKIQRTERGDSAVYLCASSLVVTSGSADEQFFGPGTRLTVL.

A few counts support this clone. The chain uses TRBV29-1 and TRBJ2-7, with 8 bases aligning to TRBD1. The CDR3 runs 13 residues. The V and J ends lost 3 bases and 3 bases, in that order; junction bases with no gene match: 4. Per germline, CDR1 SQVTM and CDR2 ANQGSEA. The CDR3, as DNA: TGCAGCGTTGACAGACAGGGGAACTACGAGCAGTACTTC. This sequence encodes CSVDRQGNYEQYF.

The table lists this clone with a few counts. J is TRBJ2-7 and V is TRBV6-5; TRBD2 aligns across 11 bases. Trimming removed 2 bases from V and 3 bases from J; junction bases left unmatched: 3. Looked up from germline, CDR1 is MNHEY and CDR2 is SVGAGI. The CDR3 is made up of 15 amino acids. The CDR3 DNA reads TGTGCCAGCAGTTACGACCTAGCGGGAGGCTACGAGCAGTACTTC. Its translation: CASSYDLAGGYEQYF.

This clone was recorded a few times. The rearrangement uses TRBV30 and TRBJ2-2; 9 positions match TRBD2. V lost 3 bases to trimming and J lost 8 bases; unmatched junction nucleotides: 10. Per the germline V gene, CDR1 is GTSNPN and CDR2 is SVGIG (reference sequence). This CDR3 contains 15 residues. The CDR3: CAWRVVAGATGELFF. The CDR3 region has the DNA TGTGCCTGGAGAGTAGTAGCGGGAGCGACTGGGGAGCTGTTTTTT.

The CDR3 here is CASSLSGSTDTQYF. The CDR3 DNA reads as TGTGCCAGCAGTTTAAGCGGGAGCACAGATACGCAGTATTTT. This sequence joins TRBV27 and TRBJ2-3; a possible D gene is TRBD2 (6 bases). CDR1 is MNHEY, CDR2 SMNVEV, per germline (reference sequence). The CDR3 covers 14 residues. V lost 2 bases and J 0 bases, leaving 6 bases between the germline ends.

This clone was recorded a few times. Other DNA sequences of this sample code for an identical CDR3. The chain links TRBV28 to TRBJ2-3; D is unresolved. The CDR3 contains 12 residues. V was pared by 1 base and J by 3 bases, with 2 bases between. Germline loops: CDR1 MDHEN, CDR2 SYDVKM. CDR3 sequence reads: CASSLSTDTQYF. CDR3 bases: TGTGCCAGCAGTTTATCGACAGATACGCAGTATTTT.

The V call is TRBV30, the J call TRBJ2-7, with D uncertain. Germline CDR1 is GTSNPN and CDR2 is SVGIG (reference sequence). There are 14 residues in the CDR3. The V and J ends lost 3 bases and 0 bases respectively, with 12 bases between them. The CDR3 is CAWSLGSVSYEQYF. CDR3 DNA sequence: TGTGCCTGGAGCCTCGGCAGCGTCTCCTACGAGCAGTACTTC.

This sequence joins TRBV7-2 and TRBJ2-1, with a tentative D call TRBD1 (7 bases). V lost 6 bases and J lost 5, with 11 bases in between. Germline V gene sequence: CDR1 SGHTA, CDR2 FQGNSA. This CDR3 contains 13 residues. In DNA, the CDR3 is TGTGCCAGCAGGCGGGGACAGAACAATGAGCAGTTCTTC. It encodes CASRRGQNNEQFF.

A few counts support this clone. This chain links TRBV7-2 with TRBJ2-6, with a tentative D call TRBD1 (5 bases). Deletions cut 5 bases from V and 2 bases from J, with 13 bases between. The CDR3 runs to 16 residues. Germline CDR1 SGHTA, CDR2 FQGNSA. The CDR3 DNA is TGTGCCAGCAGCCCGTACAGGAGTCCTGGGGCCAACGTCCTGACTTTC. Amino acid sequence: CASSPYRSPGANVLTF.

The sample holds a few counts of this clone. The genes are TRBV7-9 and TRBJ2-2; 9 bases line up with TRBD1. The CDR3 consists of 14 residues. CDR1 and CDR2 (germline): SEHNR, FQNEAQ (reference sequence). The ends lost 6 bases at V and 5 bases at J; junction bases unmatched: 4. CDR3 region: CASSRTGDTGELFF. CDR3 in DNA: TGTGCCAGCAGTCGGACAGGGGATACCGGGGAGCTGTTTTTT.